This record covers a single T cell receptor (beta chain). Its matching antigen is unknown. The protocol was immunoSEQ multiplex PCR, while the TCRdb copy is restricted to in-frame clones and leaves out a portion. The repertoire includes some 42,000 clones, roughly 80% of them detected once, and about 17% sits in the top ten. Time point described: week 47, end of study. The vaccine gave 300 ug of a 20-mer mutant IDH1 peptide subcutaneously per dose. The sample comes from a study of a mutant IDH1 vaccine in newly diagnosed glioma. Study-wide background: Prior therapy was radiotherapy, temozolomide, or both; most received both. Study-level points and caveats: No link was apparently found between pseudoprogression and changes in top peripheral T cell clonotypes.

Germline CDR1 and CDR2: SNHLY and FYNNEI. V lost 8 bases, J lost 6 bases, and 11 bases lay in between. The CDR3 consists of 12 residues. The material was PBMCs, obtained from a glioma patient whose treatment included an IDH1 peptide vaccine. This rearrangement joins TRBV2 to TRBJ1-5; D not certain. This receptor was obtained from a man between 18 and 35 years old with glioma. Some clones in this sample may be carry-over from other donors' samples. In nucleotides, the CDR3 is TGTGCCAGCGGGCTGACTGGTCAGCCCCAGCATTTT. It yields the protein CASGLTGQPQHF.